This is a list of T cell receptor beta chains from one sample in a study of blood T cell repertoires in COVID-19. Sequencing used immunoSEQ multiplex PCR; TCRdb keeps in-frame clones, though not all of them. The repertoire holds under 300,000 clones, about 80% seen once, with roughly 9.6% in the top ten. Input material: peripheral blood. These receptors came from a woman older than 75 with acute or convalescent COVID-19. Each CDR3 is given with its conserved first and last residue. Each record gives: J gene, V gene, clone size, D gene, CDR3 protein, CDR3 DNA. A D gene is named only where the DNA matches it firmly. Size values are once, few and many counts, or a class for expanded clones, and some rows have none.

TRBJ2-1 | TRBV2 | NA | NA | CASSTQGGYNEQFF | TGTGCCAGCAGTACCCAAGGGGGCTACAATGAGCAGTTCTTC
TRBJ2-7 | TRBV30 | few | TRBD1 | CAWSGQGLHEQYF | TGTGCCTGGAGTGGACAGGGGTTGCACGAGCAGTACTTC
TRBJ1-5 | TRBV2 | NA | NA | CASSEANARATPQHF | TGTGCCAGCAGTGAAGCTAATGCTAGAGCTACGCCCCAGCATTTT
TRBJ1-1 | TRBV2 | NA | TRBD1 | CASNLQTGVLTEAFF | TGTGCCAGCAACCTACAGACAGGGGTGTTGACTGAAGCTTTCTTT
TRBJ1-2 | TRBV5-6 | NA | NA | CASSNEPSKQGFIYGYTF | TGTGCCAGCAGCAACGAACCGAGTAAACAGGGTTTCATCTATGGCTACACCTTC
TRBJ1-5 | TRBV7-2 | NA | NA | CASSIDSRNQPQHF | TGTGCCAGCAGCATCGACAGTCGCAATCAGCCCCAGCATTTT
TRBJ1-2 | TRBV6-1 | NA | NA | CASSEATGSPLSYTF | TGTGCCAGCAGTGAAGCGACGGGGTCTCCCCTAAGCTACACCTTC
TRBJ2-7 | TRBV6-6 | many | TRBD1 | CASSYSDRGVNEQYF | TGTGCCAGCAGTTACTCCGACAGGGGGGTAAACGAGCAGTACTTC
TRBJ1-2 | TRBV28 | NA | NA | CASSLFGEAGRYGYTF | TGTGCCAGCAGTTTATTCGGGGAAGCCGGTAGATATGGCTACACCTTC
TRBJ1-2 | TRBV19 | NA | NA | CASSIQGNYGYTF | TGTGCCAGTAGTATACAGGGAAACTATGGCTACACCTTC
TRBJ2-7 | TRBV5-5 | NA | NA | CASSLLASYEQYF | TGTGCCAGCAGCCTACTAGCCTCCTACGAGCAGTACTTC
TRBJ2-5 | TRBV19 | NA | TRBD2 | CASSPGWTSGGLEVFGTQYF | TGTGCCAGTAGCCCGGGTTGGACTAGCGGGGGCCTGGAAGTATTCGGGACCCAGTACTTC
TRBJ2-5 | TRBV5-1 | NA | TRBD1 | CASSPRGLRETQYF | TGCGCCAGCAGCCCGAGGGGGCTTCGGGAGACCCAGTACTTC
TRBJ1-1 | TRBV6-5 | NA | NA | CASSYAGGRTEAFF | TGTGCCAGCAGTTACGCCGGGGGAAGGACTGAAGCTTTCTTT
TRBJ2-7 | TRBV3-1/TRBV3-2 | few | TRBD2 | CASSRSGGNEQYF | TGTGCCAGCAGCCGTAGCGGGGGAAACGAGCAGTACTTC
TRBJ1-1 | TRBV27 | NA | TRBD1 | CASRHRGSWTEAFF | TGTGCCAGCAGACACAGGGGGTCGTGGACTGAAGCTTTCTTT
TRBJ2-7 | TRBV6-5 | NA | TRBD2 | CASSYGASGYEQYF | TGTGCCAGCAGTTACGGGGCTAGCGGCTACGAGCAGTACTTC
TRBJ1-1 | TRBV4-1 | NA | NA | CASSPAGQGSEAFF | TGCGCCAGCAGCCCCGCCGGGCAGGGGAGTGAAGCTTTCTTT
TRBJ2-1 | TRBV19 | once | TRBD2 | CASSSGTSGGPSSYNEQFF | TGTGCCAGTAGTTCAGGGACTAGCGGGGGGCCGAGCTCCTACAATGAGCAGTTCTTC
TRBJ1-1 | TRBV28 | few | NA | CASKNTPLNTEAFF | TGTGCCAGCAAAAATACACCGTTGAACACTGAAGCTTTCTTT
TRBJ1-6 | TRBV28 | NA | NA | CASSLNGGGSPLHF | TGTGCCAGCAGTTTAAATGGTGGAGGTTCACCCCTCCACTTT
TRBJ2-1 | TRBV5-5 | NA | TRBD1 | CASSPGTGTVNEQFF | TGTGCCAGCAGCCCCGGGACAGGGACTGTGAATGAGCAGTTCTTC
TRBJ2-4 | TRBV5-6 | NA | TRBD2 | CASSLASSGVSKNIQYF | TGTGCCAGCAGCTTGGCCAGTAGCGGGGTATCCAAAAACATTCAGTACTTC
TRBJ1-1 | TRBV10-3 | NA | NA | CAISDGGAENTEAFF | TGTGCCATCAGTGACGGGGGGGCGGAGAACACTGAAGCTTTCTTT
TRBJ2-5 | TRBV15 | NA | TRBD1 | CATSKQTGGLETQYF | TGTGCCACCAGCAAGCAAACAGGGGGCCTAGAGACCCAGTACTTC
TRBJ2-1 | TRBV2 | NA | TRBD1 | CASRDGQASYNEQFF | TGTGCCAGCAGAGATGGACAGGCCTCCTACAATGAGCAGTTCTTC
TRBJ1-1 | TRBV4-1 | NA | TRBD1 | CASSPQQGARTEAFF | TGCGCCAGCAGCCCCCAACAGGGGGCGAGGACTGAAGCTTTCTTT
TRBJ1-1 | TRBV7-3 | NA | TRBD1 | CASSLRGQSEAFF | TGTGCCAGCAGCTTAAGGGGACAGTCTGAAGCTTTCTTT